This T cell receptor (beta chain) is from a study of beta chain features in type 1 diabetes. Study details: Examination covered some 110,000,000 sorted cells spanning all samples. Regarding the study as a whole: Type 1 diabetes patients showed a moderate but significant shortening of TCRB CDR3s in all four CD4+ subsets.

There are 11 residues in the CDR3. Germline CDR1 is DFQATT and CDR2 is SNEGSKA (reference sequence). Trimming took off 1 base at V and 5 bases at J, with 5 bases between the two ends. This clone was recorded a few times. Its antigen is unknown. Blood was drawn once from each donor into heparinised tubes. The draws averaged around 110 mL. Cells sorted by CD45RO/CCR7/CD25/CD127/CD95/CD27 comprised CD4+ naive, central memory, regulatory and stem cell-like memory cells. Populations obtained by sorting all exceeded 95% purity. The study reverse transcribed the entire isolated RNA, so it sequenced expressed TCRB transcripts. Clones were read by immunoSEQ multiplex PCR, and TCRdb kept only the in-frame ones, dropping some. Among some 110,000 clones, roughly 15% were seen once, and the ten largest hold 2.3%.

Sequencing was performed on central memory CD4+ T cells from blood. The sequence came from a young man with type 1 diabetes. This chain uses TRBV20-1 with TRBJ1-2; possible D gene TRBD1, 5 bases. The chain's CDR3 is CSARGTYGYTF. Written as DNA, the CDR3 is TGCAGTGCTAGAGGGACATATGGCTACACCTTC.